This T cell receptor (beta chain) was captured in a study of blood T cells in healthy people across ages. This CDR3 has 19 amino acids. Trimming removed 1 base from V and 5 bases from J; junction bases left unmatched: 18. CDR1 and CDR2 (germline): DFQATT, SNEGSKA (reference sequence). It was with a sample-barcoded 5' primer and a J-beta primer mix that a second PCR of roughly 7 to 12 cycles was run. TCRdb re-derived calls from the 5' RACE reads in MiXCR, one entry per CDR3 protein. Among about 750,000 distinct CDR3 sequences listed, 53% were seen once. V gene TRBV20-1 combines with J gene TRBJ2-7; 12 bases map to TRBD2. The source is an older man in good health. Input material: blood. The CDR3 nucleotides are TGCAGTGCTAGAGGCGTCGGACTAGCGGGGCGCCCCTCTTCGGACGAGCAGTACTTC. It translates to CSARGVGLAGRPSSDEQYF.